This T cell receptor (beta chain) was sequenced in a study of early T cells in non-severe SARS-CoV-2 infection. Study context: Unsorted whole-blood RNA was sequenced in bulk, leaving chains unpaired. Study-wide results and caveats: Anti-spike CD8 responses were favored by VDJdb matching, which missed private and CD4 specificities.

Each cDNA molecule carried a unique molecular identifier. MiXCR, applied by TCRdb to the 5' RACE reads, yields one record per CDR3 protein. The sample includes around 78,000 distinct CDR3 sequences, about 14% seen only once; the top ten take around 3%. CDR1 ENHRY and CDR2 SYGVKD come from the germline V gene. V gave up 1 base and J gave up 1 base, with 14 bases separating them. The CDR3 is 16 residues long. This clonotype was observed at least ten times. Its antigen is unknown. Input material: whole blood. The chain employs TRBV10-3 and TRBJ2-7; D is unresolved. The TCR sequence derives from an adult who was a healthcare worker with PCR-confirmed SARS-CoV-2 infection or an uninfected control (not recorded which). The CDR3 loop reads CAISELRTAVSYEQYF. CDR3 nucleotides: TGTGCCATCAGTGAGTTAAGGACGGCCGTATCCTACGAGCAGTACTTC.